This T cell receptor beta chain is from a study of blood T cell repertoires in COVID-19. Sequenced by immunoSEQ multiplex PCR; TCRdb stores in-frame clones only, minus some. The table shows 130,000 to 150,000 clones, with more than 70% occurring only once. The CDR3 has 11 residues. Germline CDR1 KGHSH, CDR2 LQKENI. V was clipped by 4 bases and J by 5 bases, with 6 bases between them. This TCR derives from a man aged 40-50 years with acute COVID-19. Sequences were obtained from PBMCs or T cells enriched from blood (not recorded which). The chain has TRBV18 and TRBJ2-7; D gene unclear. In DNA form, the CDR3 reads TGTGCCAGCTCACTAGGAGACGAGCAGTACTTC. Its protein is CASSLGDEQYF.